Following are 23 T cell receptor beta chains from one sample sequenced in a study of control samples from healthy donors and cancer patients. Profiling relied on immunoSEQ multiplex PCR, and the TCRdb table lists in-frame clones only, not all of them. Counted here are approximately 120,000 clones, around nine tenths occurring once; the ten biggest clones make up approximately 15%. Sequences were obtained from blood. Receptor source: a woman in her forties or fifties in good health.

V usage is TRBV7-2 and J usage is TRBJ2-1, with 11 bases fitting TRBD2. The V segment lost 3 bases and the J segment 0 bases; nucleotides outside the gene matches: 7. CDR1 and CDR2 (germline): SGHTA, FQGNSA. The CDR3 length is 18 residues. Here the CDR3 DNA reads TGTGCCAGCAGCTTGCTAGCGGGGGGTGGGTTCTCCTACAATGAGCAGTTCTTC. Translation gives CASSLLAGGGFSYNEQFF. Supplemented by reference TRBV7-2 and TRBJ2-1, the full variable domain reads GAGVSQSPSNKVTEKGKDVELRCDPISGHTALYWYRQSLGQGLEFLIYFQGNSAPDKSGLPSDRFSAERTGGSVSTLTIQRTQQEDSAVYLCASSLLAGGGFSYNEQFFGPGTRLTVL.

This clone has only a few counts. The genes are TRBV3-1 (or the pseudogene TRBV3-2) and TRBJ2-5; TRBD2 is a possible D gene (6 bases). Per the germline V gene, CDR1 is LGHDT and CDR2 is YNNKEL (reference sequence). This CDR3 is 13 amino acids long. V lost 4 bases to trimming and J lost 12 bases, with 18 bases between them. CDR3 sequence reads: CASSPLGGSKEYF. The CDR3 DNA follows: TGTGCCAGCAGCCCGTTGGGGGGAAGTAAAGAGTACTTC.

Of note for this clone: The junction and the germline gene differ at one end; a read error may be behind it. CDR3 in DNA: TGTGCCAGCAGTTACCATAACAATGGCTACACCTTC. Translating gives CASSYHNNGYTF. The chain recombines TRBV6-5 with TRBJ1-2; D not resolved. CDR1 is MNHEY, CDR2 SVGAGI, per germline. The CDR3 extends over 12 amino acids.

V usage is TRBV7-2 and J usage is TRBJ2-5; TRBD2 matches at 10 bases. The CDR3 runs to 19 residues. Germline CDR1 and CDR2: SGHTA and FQGNSA. V lost 4 bases to trimming and J lost 0 bases; unmatched junction nucleotides: 14. CDR3 sequence (DNA): TGTGCCAGCAGCTCTAAACTAGCGGGGCTTACCCTGTACCAAGAGACCCAGTACTTC. It is translated as CASSSKLAGLTLYQETQYF.

The CDR3 reads CASSSRSQPQHF. DNA for the CDR3: TGTGCCAGCAGTTCCCGGAGTCAGCCCCAGCATTTT. The chain uses TRBV6-5 and TRBJ1-5; D gene ambiguous. The germline CDR1 and CDR2 sequences are MNHEY and SVGAGI. The CDR3 contains 12 residues. The ends were cut back, 4 bases at V and 6 bases at J, with 7 bases in the middle.

The genes are TRBV7-9 and TRBJ2-2, with D tentatively TRBD1 (6 bases). The germline V gene encodes CDR1 SEHNR and CDR2 FQNEAQ (reference sequence). V lost 5 bases and J lost 4, with 26 bases in between. This CDR3 has 19 amino acids. This CDR3 is CASSATTGTMDRGTGELFF. The CDR3 coding sequence is TGTGCCAGCAGCGCAACTACCGGGACAATGGATAGGGGCACCGGGGAGCTGTTTTTT.

The chain recombines TRBV19 with TRBJ2-1; 10 bases line up with TRBD1. Germline CDR1 reads LNHDA; CDR2 reads SQIVND (reference sequence). The V and J ends lost 8 bases and 7 bases, in that order; junction bases with no gene match: 5. The CDR3 contains 13 residues. Here the CDR3 reads CASGTGVGNEQFF. CDR3 DNA sequence: TGTGCCAGTGGGACAGGGGTGGGTAATGAGCAGTTCTTC.

J is TRBJ2-1 and V is TRBV14; 8 bases match TRBD2. The CDR3 contains 17 residues. Germline CDR1 SGHDN, CDR2 FVKESK. Trimming removed 3 bases from V and 2 bases from J; junction bases left unmatched: 9. CDR3 protein: CASSQHPGGRPYNEQFF. The CDR3 nucleotides read TGTGCCAGCAGCCAGCACCCGGGGGGGAGACCCTACAATGAGCAGTTCTTC.

This clone was detected many times. The chain links TRBV19 to TRBJ1-2; 11 bases fit TRBD1. Trimming removed 10 bases from V and 5 bases from J; junction bases left unmatched: 9. Germline CDR1 LNHDA, CDR2 SQIVND (reference sequence). The CDR3 runs 14 residues. Here the CDR3 DNA reads TGTGCCACCGATGGTGGACAGGGGGCGTATGGCTACACCTTC. Translating it yields CATDGGQGAYGYTF. Full variable domain (missing parts from reference TRBV19 and TRBJ1-2): DGGITQSPKYLFRKEGQNVTLSCEQNLNHDAMYWYRQDPGQGLRLIYYSQIVNDFQKGDIAEGYSVSREKKESFPLTVTSAQKNPTAFYLCATDGGQGAYGYTFGSGTRLTVV.

The chain is built from TRBV7-9 and TRBJ2-2; no reliable D call. Germline assignment: CDR1 SEHNR and CDR2 FQNEAQ (reference sequence). This CDR3 contains 14 residues. V was trimmed by 7 bases and J by 3 bases, leaving 12 bases between them. CDR3 DNA sequence: TGTGCCAGCACCGGTGGTCCGGACACCGGGGAGCTGTTTTTT. Protein: CASTGGPDTGELFF.

The gene calls are TRBV19 and TRBJ2-3, with D tentatively TRBD2 (7 bases). CDR3 length: 13 residues. Germline V gene lookup returns CDR1 LNHDA and CDR2 SQIVND (reference sequence). V gave up 9 bases and J gave up 5 bases, with 15 bases separating them. CDR3 sequence (DNA): TGTGCCAGCTCTAGCGGAGGGGGAGATACGCAGTATTTT. Protein: CASSSGGGDTQYF.

This clone was observed a handful of times. The J gene is TRBJ2-7, the V gene TRBV28, with D perhaps matching TRBD2 (5 bases). V lost 10 bases and J lost 2, with 9 bases in between. The germline V gene has CDR1 MDHEN and CDR2 SYDVKM. This CDR3 is 11 amino acids long. Here the CDR3 DNA reads TGTGCCACCGAGGGCCCCTACGAGCAGTACGTC. It encodes CATEGPYEQYV.

The V gene is TRBV4-1, the J gene TRBJ1-2, with 7 bases lining up with TRBD1. The V gene end was trimmed by 3 bases and the J gene end by 5 bases; junction bases not matched to a gene: 9. Germline V lookup: CDR1 MGHRA, CDR2 YSYEKL. This CDR3 comprises 15 residues. CDR3 sequence (DNA): TGCGCCAGCAGCCAGGTTGACAGGGTCGGGTATGGCTACACCTTC. Translating it yields CASSQVDRVGYGYTF.

The chain is built from TRBV4-1 and TRBJ1-2, with TRBD1 identical over 7 bases. In germline, CDR1 is MGHRA, CDR2 YSYEKL. The CDR3 is made up of 16 amino acids. With V trimmed by 1 base and J by 3 bases, 8 bases remained unmatched. The CDR3 DNA reads TGCGCCAGCAGCCAAGGGGTCCGGGACAGCGACTATGGCTACACCTTC. Its protein product is CASSQGVRDSDYGYTF.

This clone was observed once. J is TRBJ2-3 and V is TRBV7-2; 11 nucleotides line up with TRBD2. J gave up 3 bases and V 5 bases, and 4 bases lay outside the gene matches. Looked up from germline, CDR1 is SGHTA and CDR2 is FQGNSA. The CDR3 totals 15 residues. CDR3 coding DNA: TGTGCCAGCAGCATCCGGACTAGCGGGACAGATACGCAGTATTTT. Protein sequence: CASSIRTSGTDTQYF.

J is TRBJ1-1 and V is TRBV25-1; D not certain. The length of the CDR3 is 15 residues. Germline-derived CDR1 and CDR2 are MGHDK and SYGVNS. The V end lost 3 bases, the J end lost 2 bases, and 13 bases lay between the germline ends. CDR3 DNA: TGTGCCAGCAGTGATCCCGCAAATATTAACACTGAAGCTTTCTTT. It translates to CASSDPANINTEAFF.

Notes on this clone: The junction differs from germline at one of its ends, possibly a read error. The chain joins TRBV5-1 to TRBJ2-1; 7 nucleotides line up with TRBD2. The germline V gene has CDR1 SGHRS and CDR2 YFSETQ. The CDR3 is 15 amino acids. The CDR3 nucleotides read TGCGCCAGCAGATTGGGGGGGACTGGATACAATGAGCAGTTCTTC. The encoded protein is CASRLGGTGYNEQFF.

The genes are TRBV9 and TRBJ2-1, with 10 bases aligning to TRBD2. This CDR3 spans 15 amino acids. V gave up 4 bases and J gave up 7 bases; unmatched junction bases: 8. Germline V gene data show CDR1 as SGDLS and CDR2 as YYNGEE. The CDR3 region has the DNA TGTGCCAGCAGCTGGAGCGGGGGGGCCGGAAATGAGCAGTTCTTC. Amino acid sequence: CASSWSGGAGNEQFF.

V usage is TRBV6-5 and J usage is TRBJ2-1; D call uncertain. V lost 0 bases to trimming and J lost 0 bases, with 9 bases between them. Per the germline V gene, CDR1 is MNHEY and CDR2 is SVGAGI. The CDR3 length is 16 residues. The CDR3 DNA is TGTGCCAGCAGTTACTCGAAAGGCCTCTCCTACAATGAGCAGTTCTTC. This gives the protein CASSYSKGLSYNEQFF.

The rearrangement joins TRBV27 to TRBJ2-1; 7 bases are a match to TRBD1. CDR3 size: 14 residues. Trimming at V came to 8 bases and at J to 4 bases, leaving 8 bases not matched to a gene. The germline CDR1 and CDR2 sequences are MNHEY and SMNVEV (reference sequence). CDR3 coding DNA: TGTGCCAGCTCGCGGACAGGAACGTACAATGAGCAGTTCTTC. Residues: CASSRTGTYNEQFF.

The chain joins TRBV5-4 to TRBJ2-3, with 8 nucleotides matching TRBD1. J was trimmed by 6 bases and V by 0 bases; bases with no gene match: 9. CDR3 length equals 16 residues. CDR1 and CDR2 (germline): SGHNT, YYREEE (reference sequence). Here the CDR3 reads CASSLGQGALSDTQYF. In DNA form, the CDR3 reads TGTGCCAGCAGCTTGGGGCAGGGGGCCCTATCCGATACGCAGTATTTT.

This clone has a single count. The chain links TRBV12-5 to TRBJ2-1; perhaps TRBD2 as D (5 bases). The CDR3 is 16 residues long. Germline CDR1 is LGHNT and CDR2 is FRNRAP. Trimming took off 0 bases at V and 9 bases at J, with 18 bases between the two ends. DNA of the CDR3: TGTGCTAGTGGTTTGGTACGTTGGACCCTTGGAGGTGAGCAGTTCTTC. It encodes CASGLVRWTLGGEQFF.

This chain joins TRBV9 and TRBJ2-1; 7 bases line up with TRBD2. This CDR3 has 15 residues. Germline CDR1 SGDLS, CDR2 YYNGEE. The junction had 13 bases not matched to a gene; V was cut back by 7 bases and J by 6 bases. The CDR3 protein is CASSRGSGGFNEQFF. The CDR3 coding sequence is TGTGCCAGCTCCCGCGGCTCCGGGGGGTTCAATGAGCAGTTCTTC.